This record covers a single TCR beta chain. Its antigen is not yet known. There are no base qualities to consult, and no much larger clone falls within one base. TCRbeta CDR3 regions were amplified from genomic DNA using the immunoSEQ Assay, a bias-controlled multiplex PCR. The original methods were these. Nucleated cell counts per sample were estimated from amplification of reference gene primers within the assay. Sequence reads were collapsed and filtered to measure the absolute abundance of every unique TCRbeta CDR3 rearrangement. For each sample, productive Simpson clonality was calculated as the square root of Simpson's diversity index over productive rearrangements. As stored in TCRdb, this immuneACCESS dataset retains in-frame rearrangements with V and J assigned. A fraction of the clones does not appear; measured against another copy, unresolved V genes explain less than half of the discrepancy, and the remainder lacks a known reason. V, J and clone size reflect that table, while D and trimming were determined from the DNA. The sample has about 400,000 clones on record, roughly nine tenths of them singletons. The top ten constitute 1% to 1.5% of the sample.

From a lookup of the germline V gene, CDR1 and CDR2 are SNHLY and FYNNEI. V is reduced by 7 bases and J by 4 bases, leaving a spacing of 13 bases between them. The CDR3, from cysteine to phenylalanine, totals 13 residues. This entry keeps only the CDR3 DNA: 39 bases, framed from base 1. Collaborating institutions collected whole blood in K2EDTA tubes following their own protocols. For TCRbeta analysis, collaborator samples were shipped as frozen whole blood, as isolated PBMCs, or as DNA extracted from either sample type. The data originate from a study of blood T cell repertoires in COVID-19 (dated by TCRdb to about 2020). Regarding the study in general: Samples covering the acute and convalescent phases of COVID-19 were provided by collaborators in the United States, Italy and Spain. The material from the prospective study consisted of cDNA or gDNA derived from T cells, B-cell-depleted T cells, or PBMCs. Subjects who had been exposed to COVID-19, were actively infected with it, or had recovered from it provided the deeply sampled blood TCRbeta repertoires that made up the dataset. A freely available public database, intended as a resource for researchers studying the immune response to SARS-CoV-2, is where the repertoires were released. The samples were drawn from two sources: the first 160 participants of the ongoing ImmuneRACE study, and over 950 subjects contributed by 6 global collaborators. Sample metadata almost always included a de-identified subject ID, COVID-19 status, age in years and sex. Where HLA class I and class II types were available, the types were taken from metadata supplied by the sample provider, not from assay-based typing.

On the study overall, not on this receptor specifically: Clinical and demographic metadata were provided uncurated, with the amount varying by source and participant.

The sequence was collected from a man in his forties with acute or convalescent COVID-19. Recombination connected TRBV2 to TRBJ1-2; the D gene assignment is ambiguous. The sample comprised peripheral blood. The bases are TGTGCCAGCATTCAGACTCTGGGCTATGGCTACACCTTC. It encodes CASIQTLGYGYTF.